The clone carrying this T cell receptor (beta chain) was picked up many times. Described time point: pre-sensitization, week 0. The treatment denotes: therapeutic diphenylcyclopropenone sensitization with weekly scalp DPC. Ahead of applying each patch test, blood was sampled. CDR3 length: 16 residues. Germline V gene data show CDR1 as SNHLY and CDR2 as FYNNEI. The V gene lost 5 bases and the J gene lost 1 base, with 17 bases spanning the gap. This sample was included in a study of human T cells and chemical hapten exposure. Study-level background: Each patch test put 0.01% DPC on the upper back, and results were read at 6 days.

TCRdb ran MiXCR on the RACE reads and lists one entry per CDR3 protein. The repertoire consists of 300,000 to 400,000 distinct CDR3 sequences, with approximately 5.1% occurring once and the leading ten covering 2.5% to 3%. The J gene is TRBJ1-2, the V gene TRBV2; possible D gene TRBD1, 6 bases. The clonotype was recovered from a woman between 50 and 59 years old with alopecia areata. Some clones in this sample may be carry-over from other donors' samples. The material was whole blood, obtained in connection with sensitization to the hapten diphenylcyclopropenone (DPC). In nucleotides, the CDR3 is TGTGCCAGCAGTCCCTCGAGGACAGCCCATAACTATGGCTACACCTTC. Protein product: CASSPSRTAHNYGYTF.